The 17 T cell receptor beta chains listed next were all sequenced from one sample in a study of cytomegalovirus exposure and HLA in healthy donors. Both 60 Vbeta primers and 13 Jbeta primers went into the PCR. The table came from immunoSEQ multiplex PCR; TCRdb's copy has only in-frame clones and leaves some out. The data contain around 160,000 clones, roughly 80% of them seen just once; the ten biggest clones take up around 2.9%. Input material: PBMCs. The receptors were gathered from a man in his forties in good health and CMV-seropositive.

The rearrangement joins TRBV2 to TRBJ1-2; 11 bases match TRBD1. Germline-derived CDR1 and CDR2 are SNHLY and FYNNEI. V was clipped by 2 bases and J by 7 bases; unmatched bases: 9. This CDR3 has 16 amino acids. The CDR3 DNA is TGTGCCAGCAGTGAAATTTGGACAGGGGGCGAGGGTGGCTACACCTTC. This gives the protein CASSEIWTGGEGGYTF.

The chain employs TRBV7-2 and TRBJ2-3; the D gene is possibly TRBD2 (5 bases). Trimming left V 2 bases short and J 0 bases short, with 12 bases between. Germline V gene data show CDR1 as SGHTA and CDR2 as FQGNSA. The CDR3 totals 16 residues. The CDR3 DNA follows: TGTGCCAGCAGCTTACTCGGCGGGTCTAGCACAGATACGCAGTATTTT. Residues: CASSLLGGSSTDTQYF.

Regarding this clone: At one end, the junction sequence differs from germline, possibly due to a read error. V and J are TRBV7-9 and TRBJ2-7; D may be TRBD1 (6 bases). Per the germline V gene, CDR1 is SEHNR and CDR2 is FQNEAQ (reference sequence). The CDR3 loop spans 14 amino acids. The CDR3 sequence: CSSSGHRDNYEQYF. The CDR3 DNA reads TGTTCCAGCAGCGGACACCGGGACAACTACGAGCAGTACTTC.

DNA of the CDR3: TGTGCCAGTAGTGTCTCGACCGCGGATTTTCTCGGCTACACCTTC. Translated, it gives CASSVSTADFLGYTF. This chain links TRBV19 with TRBJ1-2; D gene uncertain. The CDR3 runs 15 residues. V was cut by 5 bases and J by 8 bases, with 21 bases left in between. Germline CDR1 reads LNHDA; CDR2 reads SQIVND (reference sequence).

V usage is TRBV5-6 and J usage is TRBJ2-7; 8 nucleotides align to TRBD2. The CDR3 spans 16 residues. Looked up from germline, CDR1 is SGHDT and CDR2 is YYEEEE. J gave up 3 bases and V 3 bases, and 11 bases lay outside the gene matches. The CDR3 protein is CASSSLGLAADYEQYF. The CDR3, as DNA: TGTGCCAGCAGCTCTCTTGGACTAGCTGCAGACTACGAGCAGTACTTC.

This chain connects TRBV5-6 to TRBJ2-1; TRBD2 matches at 7 bases. This CDR3 spans 16 amino acids. The V gene's germline CDR1 is SGHDT and CDR2 YYEEEE. Germline trimming cut 4 bases from V and 4 bases from J; bases unmatched to any gene: 11. The chain's CDR3 is CASSLSTLADYNEQFF. The DNA for the CDR3 is TGTGCCAGCAGCCTTAGCACGCTAGCGGATTACAATGAGCAGTTCTTC.

The chain carries TRBV27 and TRBJ2-7; maybe TRBD2 (5 bases). Germline loops: CDR1 MNHEY, CDR2 SMNVEV (reference sequence). CDR3 length: 15 residues. V lost 5 bases and J lost 3, with 17 bases in between. The CDR3 sequence is CASSRGGRRHYEQYF. The DNA of the CDR3 is TGTGCCAGCAGTAGAGGAGGCAGAAGGCACTACGAGCAGTACTTC.

This rearrangement joins TRBV18 to TRBJ1-5, with TRBD1 as a possible D gene (5 bases). Trimming took off 3 bases at V and 0 bases at J, with 12 bases between the two ends. Germline V CDR1 and CDR2: KGHSH, LQKENI. This CDR3 has 16 amino acids. The CDR3 DNA sequence: TGTGCCAGCTCACCCCAAAGGGGTACTAGCAATCAGCCCCAGCATTTT. Its protein product is CASSPQRGTSNQPQHF.

The chain links TRBV19 to TRBJ2-7, with TRBD1 matching 11 bases. Trimming at V came to 5 bases and at J to 5 bases, leaving 8 bases not matched to a gene. Germline V CDR1 and CDR2: LNHDA, SQIVND (reference sequence). The CDR3 is made up of 15 amino acids. The CDR3 is CASSPWTGGRNEQYF. The CDR3 region has the DNA TGTGCCAGTAGTCCGTGGACAGGGGGCCGGAACGAGCAGTACTTC.

This clone came up once. This chain joins TRBV11-3 and TRBJ2-1; TRBD2 aligns across 13 bases. J lost 10 bases, V lost 4 bases, and 1 base had no gene match. Germline V lookup: CDR1 SGHNT, CDR2 YENEEA. There are 13 residues in the CDR3. DNA for the CDR3: TGTGCCAGCAGCTGGACTAGCGGGAGCGAGCAGTTCTTC. Encoded protein: CASSWTSGSEQFF. Full variable domain (missing parts from reference TRBV11-3 and TRBJ2-1): EAGVVQSPRYKIIEKKQPVAFWCNPISGHNTLYWYLQNLGQGPELLIRYENEEAVDDSQLPKDRFSAERLKGVDSTLKIQPAELGDSAVYLCASSWTSGSEQFFGPGTRLTVL.

V and J are TRBV27 and TRBJ1-3, with no clear D. The CDR3 has 15 amino acids. Germline V lookup: CDR1 MNHEY, CDR2 SMNVEV (reference sequence). V was trimmed by 6 bases and J by 0 bases, leaving 12 bases between them. Here the CDR3 DNA reads TGTGCCAGCAGACCCGGAAGCGACTCTGGAAACACCATATATTTT. This sequence encodes CASRPGSDSGNTIYF.

This sequence joins TRBV30 and TRBJ1-6; 8 bases agree with TRBD1. Germline CDR1 is GTSNPN and CDR2 is SVGIG (reference sequence). CDR3 length: 15 amino acids. V trimming: 7 bases; J trimming: 10 bases; junction bases outside the gene matches: 15. DNA for the CDR3: TGTGCCTTCTCGGGGACAGGCTCGGCTCTATCACCCCTCCACTTT. Translation: CAFSGTGSALSPLHF.

This clone came up a few times. The V and J genes are TRBV2 and TRBJ2-1; 8 nucleotides line up with TRBD2. Germline CDR1 reads SNHLY; CDR2 reads FYNNEI. V was clipped by 7 bases and J by 6 bases; unmatched bases: 14. This CDR3 has 16 residues. CDR3 nucleotides: TGTGCCAGCAAACTTCTAAGCGGGAGCTTTAGCAATGAGCAGTTCTTC. It specifies CASKLLSGSFSNEQFF.

This clone was counted once. The CDR3 protein is CASSLFAYRNLGYGYTF. The CDR3 bases are TGTGCCAGCAGTTTATTCGCTTACAGGAATTTGGGGTATGGCTACACCTTC. The chain carries TRBV27 and TRBJ1-2; D perhaps matches TRBD1 (5 bases). Germline V CDR1 and CDR2: MNHEY, SMNVEV (reference sequence). The CDR3 consists of 17 residues. Trimming shortened V by 1 base and J by 5 bases, and 20 bases separated the two germline ends.

The CDR3 region is CSVGTGGSGYTF. Written as DNA, the CDR3 is TGCAGCGTGGGCACGGGGGGATCGGGCTACACCTTC. The J gene is TRBJ1-2, the V gene TRBV29-1; maybe TRBD1 (5 bases). The CDR3 has 12 amino acids. CDR1 is SQVTM, CDR2 ANQGSEA, per germline. Trimming stripped 6 bases from V and 8 bases from J, with 16 bases between.

The gene calls are TRBV28 and TRBJ2-1, with TRBD2 identical over 7 bases. This CDR3 comprises 21 residues. Trimming cost V 3 bases and J 4 bases; bases outside gene matches: 24. Germline CDR1 MDHEN, CDR2 SYDVKM. The CDR3 sequence is CASSLVPSFEAGSYLYNEQFF. Written as DNA, the CDR3 is TGTGCCAGCAGTTTGGTTCCCTCCTTCGAAGCGGGATCATACCTTTACAATGAGCAGTTCTTC. Full variable domain (remainder filled in from reference TRBV28 and TRBJ2-1): DVKVTQSSRYLVKRTGEKVFLECVQDMDHENMFWYRQDPGLGLRLIYFSYDVKMKEKGDIPEGYSVSREKKERFSLILESASTNQTSMYLCASSLVPSFEAGSYLYNEQFFGPGTRLTVL.

Comments on this clone: A junction boundary mismatches the germline segment, possibly from a read error. The chain joins TRBV4-1 to TRBJ2-5, with a possible D match to TRBD2 (6 bases). This CDR3 region has 16 residues. Germline V lookup: CDR1 MGHRA, CDR2 YSYEKL. The CDR3 loop reads CASSQAWRVQQETQYF. The CDR3 region has the DNA TGTGCCAGCAGCCAAGCTTGGAGGGTCCAACAAGAGACCCAGTACTTC.